Below, 30 T cell receptor beta chains from the same sample are listed, as sequenced in a study of beta chain features in type 1 diabetes. Sequencing targeted expressed TCRB transcripts, as all isolated RNA had been reverse transcribed. TCRdb's table, derived via immunoSEQ multiplex PCR, lists solely in-frame clones and lacks some. The sample carries roughly 260,000 clones, about a fifth recorded once. Their antigen targets remain unknown. Notes on the study in general: Within each of all four CD4+ subsets, Type 1 diabetes patients had TCRB CDR3s that were moderately but significantly shorter.

The sequenced sample was naive CD4+ T cells from blood. The receptor set was obtained from a woman between 40 and 55 years old with type 1 diabetes.

This clone was observed a few times. V gene TRBV13 combines with J gene TRBJ1-6; the D gene is possibly TRBD1 (6 bases). The germline V and J ends were trimmed by 2 bases and 8 bases, with 10 bases remaining between them. This CDR3 contains 14 residues. CDR1 and CDR2 from the germline V gene are PRHDT and FYEKMQ (reference sequence). In DNA form, the CDR3 reads TGTGCCAGCAGCTTACAGGGGACCGATTCACCCCTCCACTTT. It translates to CASSLQGTDSPLHF.

This clone was observed a handful of times. The J gene is TRBJ1-5, the V gene TRBV2; 10 positions agree with TRBD1. The CDR3 covers 15 residues. CDR1 SNHLY and CDR2 FYNNEI come from the germline V gene. Trimming at V came to 1 base and at J to 5 bases, leaving 2 bases not matched to a gene. The CDR3 region has the DNA TGTGCCAGCAGTGAAGAAGGGACAGGGGATCAGCCCCAGCATTTT. Its translation: CASSEEGTGDQPQHF.

This clone has more than one count but fewer than ten. This sequence joins TRBV18 and TRBJ2-1, with TRBD1 matching 7 bases. Germline trimming cut 6 bases from V and 7 bases from J; bases unmatched to any gene: 6. Germline lookup yields CDR1 KGHSH and CDR2 LQKENI. This CDR3 is built from 13 residues. CDR3: CASSPQGENEQFF. CDR3 nucleotides: TGTGCCAGCTCCCCTCAGGGGGAAAATGAGCAGTTCTTC.

The chain joins TRBV7-2 to TRBJ1-5, with TRBD1 identical over 9 bases. Germline loops: CDR1 SGHTA, CDR2 FQGNSA. The CDR3 has 15 amino acids. After removal of 5 bases from V and 5 bases from J, the junction contained 7 bases not matched to a gene. CDR3 in amino acids: CASSQQRQGDQPQHF. CDR3 bases: TGTGCCAGCAGCCAACAAAGACAGGGGGATCAGCCCCAGCATTTT.

With regard to this clone: The same CDR3 can be traced to other DNA sequences in this sample. The V and J genes are TRBV7-2 and TRBJ2-1; tentatively, D is TRBD2 (5 bases). This CDR3 contains 15 residues. Trimming cost V 5 bases and J 0 bases, with 11 bases left between them. Germline V gene sequence: CDR1 SGHTA, CDR2 FQGNSA. The CDR3 sequence: CASSPPGSSYNEQFF. Here the CDR3 DNA reads TGTGCCAGCAGCCCCCCGGGAAGCTCCTACAATGAGCAGTTCTTC. The full variable domain, with the rest looked up from reference TRBV7-2 and TRBJ2-1, is GAGVSQSPSNKVTEKGKDVELRCDPISGHTALYWYRQSLGQGLEFLIYFQGNSAPDKSGLPSDRFSAERTGGSVSTLTIQRTQQEDSAVYLCASSPPGSSYNEQFFGPGTRLTVL.

The CDR3 loop reads CASSAQVNTEAFF. The CDR3 DNA sequence: TGTGCCAGCAGCGCCCAGGTGAACACTGAAGCTTTCTTT. The chain links TRBV7-3 to TRBJ1-1; D uncertain. The germline CDR1 and CDR2 sequences are SGHTA and FQGTGA. With 5 bases removed from V and 0 bases from J, the gap between germline ends came to 7 bases. This CDR3 is 13 amino acids long. Drawing the rest from reference TRBV7-3 and TRBJ1-1, the complete variable domain is GAGVSQTPSNKVTEKGKYVELRCDPISGHTALYWYRQSLGQGPEFLIYFQGTGAADDSGLPNDRFFAVRPEGSVSTLKIQRTERGDSAVYLCASSAQVNTEAFFGQGTRLTVV.

The chain recombines TRBV14 with TRBJ1-2; D possibly corresponds to TRBD1 (6 bases). CDR3 length equals 14 residues. The V end was cut by 1 base, the J end by 8 bases, with 14 bases between. Germline CDR1 SGHDN, CDR2 FVKESK. In nucleotides, the CDR3 is TGTGCCAGCAGCCAAGTATCGGACAGAGGCGGCTACACCTTC. Protein product: CASSQVSDRGGYTF.

The chain couples TRBV4-2 to TRBJ2-1; 11 nucleotides align to TRBD2. V shed 1 base, J shed 4 bases, and the junction held 9 bases outside the gene matches. The CDR3 covers 18 residues. Per germline, CDR1 LGHNA and CDR2 YNFKEQ. As DNA, the CDR3 is TGTGCCAGCAGCCAAGTGGCTAGCGGGGGGAGAAGGTACAATGAGCAGTTCTTC. Translating gives CASSQVASGGRRYNEQFF.

This clone has just a few counts. Other DNA sequences from this sample encode an identical CDR3 as well. This chain connects TRBV10-3 to TRBJ2-7; TRBD1 agrees at 8 bases. The germline V gene has CDR1 ENHRY and CDR2 SYGVKD. The CDR3 totals 14 residues. V dropped 0 bases and J dropped 3; count of bases not matched to a gene: 1. CDR3 sequence: CAISESGQGYEQYF. The CDR3 DNA reads TGTGCCATCAGTGAGTCCGGACAGGGCTACGAGCAGTACTTC.

The sample holds a few counts of this clone. The chain joins TRBV4-3 to TRBJ2-7; 7 positions match TRBD1. There are 14 residues in the CDR3. Germline-derived CDR1 and CDR2 are LGHNA and YSLEER. The trim removed 0 bases at V and 4 bases at J, leaving 3 bases unmatched. As DNA, the CDR3 is TGCGCCAGCAGCCAAGAGCCGGGACAGTACGAGCAGTACTTC. Its protein product is CASSQEPGQYEQYF.

The rearrangement uses TRBV7-9 and TRBJ2-1; 11 bases are a match to TRBD1. Per germline, CDR1 SEHNR and CDR2 FQNEAQ (reference sequence). V was pared by 1 base and J by 5 bases, with 7 bases of the junction left unmatched. CDR3 length: 17 residues. The CDR3 sequence: CASSLESGQGAHNEQFF. The CDR3 DNA reads as TGTGCCAGCAGCTTAGAAAGTGGACAGGGGGCCCACAATGAGCAGTTCTTC.

There are a few counts of this clone. V is TRBV4-3 and J is TRBJ1-5; D is ambiguous. CDR3 length equals 13 residues. Germline CDR1 is LGHNA and CDR2 is YSLEER. Trimming cost V 4 bases and J 5 bases, with 9 bases left between them. The CDR3 here is CASSRGPHQPQHF. Written as DNA, the CDR3 is TGCGCCAGCAGCCGCGGGCCCCATCAGCCCCAGCATTTT.

The chain couples TRBV7-2 to TRBJ1-6; the D is unclear. The CDR3 length is 15 residues. Germline V gene lookup returns CDR1 SGHTA and CDR2 FQGNSA. V dropped 5 bases and J dropped 10 bases, with 18 bases sitting between them. CDR3 in amino acids: CASSRHRLPESPLHF. CDR3 sequence (DNA): TGTGCCAGCAGCCGACACCGTCTCCCAGAATCACCCCTCCACTTT. Looking up the rest from reference TRBV7-2 and TRBJ1-6 gives the full variable domain: GAGVSQSPSNKVTEKGKDVELRCDPISGHTALYWYRQSLGQGLEFLIYFQGNSAPDKSGLPSDRFSAERTGGSVSTLTIQRTQQEDSAVYLCASSRHRLPESPLHFGNGTRLTVT.

The rearrangement links TRBV19 to TRBJ2-5; tentatively, D is TRBD1 (5 bases). V shed 5 bases and J shed 7 bases, with 11 bases lying between them. The CDR3 runs 12 residues. Looked up from germline, CDR1 is LNHDA and CDR2 is SQIVND (reference sequence). CDR3 DNA sequence: TGTGCCAGTAGTCCCCCAGGGATGACCCAGTACTTC. Encoded protein: CASSPPGMTQYF.

This clone was found a few times. J is TRBJ2-1 and V is TRBV5-1; possible D gene TRBD2, 6 bases. Deletions cut 6 bases from V and 9 bases from J, with 13 bases between. Germline V CDR1 and CDR2: SGHRS, YFSETQ. The CDR3 runs to 12 residues. CDR3 coding DNA: TGCGCCAGCACCACCGGACTAACTGAGCAGTTCTTC. Translating gives CASTTGLTEQFF.

The rearrangement links TRBV7-9 to TRBJ1-6, with TRBD1 as a possible D gene (5 bases). CDR3 length: 16 residues. CDR1 is SEHNR, CDR2 FQNEAQ, per germline (reference sequence). V was shortened by 3 bases and J by 7 bases, with 16 bases between the two germline ends. The CDR3 here is CASSFGAVGRNSPLHF. Here the CDR3 DNA reads TGTGCCAGCAGCTTTGGGGCCGTAGGTCGGAATTCACCCCTCCACTTT.

The CDR3 DNA reads as TGTGCCAGCAGTGGACAGGGAGACAACTATGGCTACACCTTC. Encoded protein: CASSGQGDNYGYTF. The chain employs TRBV27 and TRBJ1-2; 8 bases are a match to TRBD1. This CDR3 region has 14 residues. The V and J ends lost 5 bases and 2 bases, in that order; junction bases with no gene match: 4. Germline V gives CDR1 MNHEY, CDR2 SMNVEV (reference sequence).

The chain has TRBV19 and TRBJ2-5; D possibly corresponds to TRBD2 (6 bases). Trimming shortened V by 4 bases and J by 2 bases, and 11 bases separated the two germline ends. The CDR3 extends over 14 amino acids. Germline CDR1 and CDR2: LNHDA and SQIVND (reference sequence). CDR3 sequence (DNA): TGTGCCAGTAGTAGGGGACTCCATCAAGAGACCCAGTACTTC. The encoded protein is CASSRGLHQETQYF.

V usage is TRBV5-1 and J usage is TRBJ1-1; D call uncertain. With 5 bases removed from V and 2 bases from J, the gap between germline ends came to 13 bases. CDR3 length equals 14 residues. The germline V gene encodes CDR1 SGHRS and CDR2 YFSETQ. The CDR3 bases are TGCGCCAGCAGGACCACAGTATTCAACACTGAAGCTTTCTTT. Its translation is CASRTTVFNTEAFF. Complete variable domain (other parts from reference TRBV5-1 and TRBJ1-1): KAGVTQTPRYLIKTRGQQVTLSCSPISGHRSVSWYQQTPGQGLQFLFEYFSETQRNKGNFPGRFSGRQFSNSRSEMNVSTLELGDSALYLCASRTTVFNTEAFFGQGTRLTVV.

This clone has just a few counts. The V gene is TRBV29-1, the J gene TRBJ1-2, with D uncertain. Trimming left V 3 bases short and J 4 bases short, with 12 bases between. Germline CDR1 is SQVTM and CDR2 is ANQGSEA. This CDR3 has 13 residues. The CDR3 is CSVDRWAAYGYTF. CDR3 DNA: TGCAGCGTTGATCGGTGGGCAGCCTATGGCTACACCTTC.

The chain has TRBV10-3 and TRBJ2-1; 9 nucleotides align to TRBD1. Germline V lookup: CDR1 ENHRY, CDR2 SYGVKD. The CDR3 loop spans 15 amino acids. The V gene end was trimmed by 4 bases and the J gene end by 9 bases; junction bases not matched to a gene: 10. The CDR3 DNA reads TGTGCCATCAGTGGGCGGACAGGGGAAGGGAGTGAGCAGTTCTTC. Protein: CAISGRTGEGSEQFF.

The V and J genes are TRBV14 and TRBJ2-7; 8 bases agree with TRBD1. V was pared by 6 bases and J by 2 bases, with 3 bases of the junction left unmatched. CDR3 length equals 13 residues. CDR1 and CDR2 (germline): SGHDN, FVKESK. The CDR3 sequence: CASRVQGAYEQYF. The CDR3 DNA is TGTGCCAGCAGGGTACAGGGGGCCTACGAGCAGTACTTC.

There are a few counts of this clone. The same CDR3 can be traced to other DNA sequences in this sample. The V and J genes are TRBV30 and TRBJ2-1; no firm D call. Trimming took 1 base from V and 8 from J, leaving 6 bases between them. Germline assignment: CDR1 GTSNPN and CDR2 SVGIG (reference sequence). The CDR3 totals 11 residues. The CDR3 loop is CAWSGAYEQFF. CDR3 nucleotides: TGTGCCTGGAGTGGAGCTTATGAGCAGTTCTTC.

This clone was seen a handful of times. The chain uses TRBV30 and TRBJ1-1; D remains ambiguous. The CDR3 loop spans 13 amino acids. In germline, CDR1 is GTSNPN, CDR2 SVGIG (reference sequence). V was trimmed by 2 bases and J by 2 bases, leaving 9 bases between them. The CDR3 bases are TGTGCCTGGAGTCCCTCGGTTAACACTGAAGCTTTCTTT. Its protein is CAWSPSVNTEAFF. The full variable domain, completed using reference TRBV30 and TRBJ1-1, is SQTIHQWPATLVQPVGSPLSLECTVEGTSNPNLYWYRQAAGRGLQLLFYSVGIGQISSEVPQNLSASRPQDRQFILSSKKLLLSDSGFYLCAWSPSVNTEAFFGQGTRLTVV.

This clone came up a few times. This chain joins TRBV5-4 and TRBJ2-1; 8 bases agree with TRBD1. The V and J ends lost 4 bases and 1 base, in that order; junction bases with no gene match: 4. The CDR3 sequence is 15 residues long. The germline V gene has CDR1 SGHNT and CDR2 YYREEE (reference sequence). CDR3 loop: CASSLQGESYNEQFF. The CDR3, as DNA: TGTGCCAGCAGCCTACAGGGGGAGTCCTACAATGAGCAGTTCTTC. Using reference TRBV5-4 and TRBJ2-1 for the parts outside the CDR3, the full variable domain is ETGVTQSPTHLIKTRGQQVTLRCSSQSGHNTVSWYQQALGQGPQFIFQYYREEENGRGNFPPRFSGLQFPNYSSELNVNALELDDSALYLCASSLQGESYNEQFFGPGTRLTVL.

This clone was counted a few times. The chain uses TRBV7-9 and TRBJ2-7, with 16 bases aligning to TRBD2. The V and J ends lost 5 bases and 0 bases, in that order; junction bases with no gene match: 10. The V gene's germline CDR1 is SEHNR and CDR2 FQNEAQ (reference sequence). The CDR3 totals 19 residues. The CDR3 is CASSTPSGLAGGSSYEQYF. CDR3 bases: TGTGCCAGCAGCACCCCTTCGGGACTAGCGGGAGGGAGCTCCTACGAGCAGTACTTC.

This clone has only a few counts. This chain connects TRBV5-1 to TRBJ2-7, with D perhaps TRBD2 (5 bases). Trimming shortened V by 0 bases and J by 6 bases, and 13 bases separated the two germline ends. CDR1 is SGHRS, CDR2 YFSETQ, per germline. The CDR3 runs to 14 residues. The CDR3 spells CASSLGEGLGEQYF. DNA for the CDR3: TGCGCCAGCAGCTTGGGAGAGGGTCTAGGCGAGCAGTACTTC.

This clone came up a few times. This chain connects TRBV7-2 to TRBJ2-3; TRBD1 matches 8 bases. Trimming removed 6 bases from V and 0 bases from J; junction bases left unmatched: 8. The CDR3 loop spans 16 amino acids. Germline V CDR1 and CDR2: SGHTA, FQGNSA. Written as DNA, the CDR3 is TGTGCCAGCAGTTACCCGACAGGGGCTAGCACAGATACGCAGTATTTT. Its translation is CASSYPTGASTDTQYF.

The chain uses TRBV4-3 and TRBJ2-1; unclear D gene. With 1 base removed from V and 3 bases from J, the gap between germline ends came to 10 bases. This CDR3 has 15 residues. Germline V gene lookup returns CDR1 LGHNA and CDR2 YSLEER. The CDR3 loop reads CASSQGTAGYNEQFF. The CDR3 nucleotides read TGCGCCAGCAGCCAAGGCACAGCCGGCTACAATGAGCAGTTCTTC.

V is TRBV6-5 and J is TRBJ1-5, with D perhaps TRBD1 (6 bases). In germline, CDR1 is MNHEY, CDR2 SVGAGI. Trimming shortened V by 6 bases and J by 3 bases, and 9 bases separated the two germline ends. The CDR3 contains 13 residues. CDR3 in DNA: TGTGCCAGCAGGGGGGCTTCCAATCAGCCCCAGCATTTT. It translates to CASRGASNQPQHF.